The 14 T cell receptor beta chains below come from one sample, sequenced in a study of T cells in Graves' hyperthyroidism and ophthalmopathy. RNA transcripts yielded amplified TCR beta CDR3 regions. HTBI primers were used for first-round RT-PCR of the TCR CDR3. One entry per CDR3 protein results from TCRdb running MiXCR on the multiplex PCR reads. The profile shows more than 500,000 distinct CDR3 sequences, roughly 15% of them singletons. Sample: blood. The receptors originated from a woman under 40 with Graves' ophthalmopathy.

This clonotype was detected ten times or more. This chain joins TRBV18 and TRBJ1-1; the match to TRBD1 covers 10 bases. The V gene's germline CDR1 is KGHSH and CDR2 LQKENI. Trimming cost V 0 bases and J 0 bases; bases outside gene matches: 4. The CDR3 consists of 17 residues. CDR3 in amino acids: CASSPPRGTGVNTEAFF. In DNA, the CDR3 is TGTGCCAGCTCACCACCACGTGGGACAGGGGTGAACACTGAAGCTTTCTTT.

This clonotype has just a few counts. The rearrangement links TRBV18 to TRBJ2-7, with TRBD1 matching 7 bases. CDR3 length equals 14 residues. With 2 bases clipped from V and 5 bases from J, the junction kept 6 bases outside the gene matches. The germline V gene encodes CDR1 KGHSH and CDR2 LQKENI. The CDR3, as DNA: TGTGCCAGCTCACCAAGGGGACAGACTAACGAGCAGTACTTC. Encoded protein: CASSPRGQTNEQYF.

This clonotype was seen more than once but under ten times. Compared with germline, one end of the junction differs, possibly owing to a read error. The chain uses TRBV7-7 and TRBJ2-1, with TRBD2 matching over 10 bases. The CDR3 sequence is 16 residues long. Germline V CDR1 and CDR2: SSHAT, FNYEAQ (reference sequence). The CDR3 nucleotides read TGTGCTAGCAGCCGCGGACTAGCGGCCTCCTACAATGAGCAGTTCTTC. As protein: CASSRGLAASYNEQFF.

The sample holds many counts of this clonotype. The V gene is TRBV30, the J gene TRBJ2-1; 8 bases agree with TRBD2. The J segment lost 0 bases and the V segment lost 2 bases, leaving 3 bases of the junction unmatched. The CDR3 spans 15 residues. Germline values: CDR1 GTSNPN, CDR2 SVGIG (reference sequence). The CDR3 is CAWSRGLASYNEQFF. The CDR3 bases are TGTGCCTGGAGTCGCGGACTAGCCTCCTACAATGAGCAGTTCTTC.

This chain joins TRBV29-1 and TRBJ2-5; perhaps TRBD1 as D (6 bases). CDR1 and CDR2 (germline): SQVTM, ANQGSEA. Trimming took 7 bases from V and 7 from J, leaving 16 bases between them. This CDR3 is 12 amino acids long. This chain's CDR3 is CSAQDSRATQYF. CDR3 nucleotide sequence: TGCAGCGCCCAGGACAGCCGGGCGACCCAGTACTTC.

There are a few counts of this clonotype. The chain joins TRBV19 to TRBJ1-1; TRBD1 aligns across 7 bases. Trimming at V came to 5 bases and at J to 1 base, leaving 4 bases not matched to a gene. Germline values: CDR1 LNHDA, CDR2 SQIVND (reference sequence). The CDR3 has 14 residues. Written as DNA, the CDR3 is TGTGCCAGTAGTGCTCGACAGGGGAACACTGAAGCTTTCTTT. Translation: CASSARQGNTEAFF. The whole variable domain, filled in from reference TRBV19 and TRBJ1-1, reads DGGITQSPKYLFRKEGQNVTLSCEQNLNHDAMYWYRQDPGQGLRLIYYSQIVNDFQKGDIAEGYSVSREKKESFPLTVTSAQKNPTAFYLCASSARQGNTEAFFGQGTRLTVV.

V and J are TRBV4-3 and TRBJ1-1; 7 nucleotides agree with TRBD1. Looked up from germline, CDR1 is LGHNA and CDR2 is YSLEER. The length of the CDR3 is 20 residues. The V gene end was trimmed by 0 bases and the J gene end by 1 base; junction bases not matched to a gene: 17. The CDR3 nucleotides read TGCGCCAGCAGCCAAGAATTAGGTGGTAGGGGGCATGGGGCGAACACTGAAGCTTTCTTT. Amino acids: CASSQELGGRGHGANTEAFF.

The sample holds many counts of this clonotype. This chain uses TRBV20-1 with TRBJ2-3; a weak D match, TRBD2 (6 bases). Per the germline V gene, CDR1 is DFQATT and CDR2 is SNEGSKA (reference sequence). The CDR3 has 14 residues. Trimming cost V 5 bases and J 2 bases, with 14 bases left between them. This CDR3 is CSASSEGYTDTQYF. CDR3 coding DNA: TGCAGTGCTTCCTCGGAGGGTTACACAGATACGCAGTATTTT.

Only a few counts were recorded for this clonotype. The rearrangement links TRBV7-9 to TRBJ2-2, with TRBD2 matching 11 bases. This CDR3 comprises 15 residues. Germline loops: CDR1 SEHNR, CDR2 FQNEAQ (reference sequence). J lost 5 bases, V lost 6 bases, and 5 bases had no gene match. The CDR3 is CASRPGTSGTGELFF. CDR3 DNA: TGTGCCAGCAGGCCCGGGACTAGCGGAACCGGGGAGCTGTTTTTT.

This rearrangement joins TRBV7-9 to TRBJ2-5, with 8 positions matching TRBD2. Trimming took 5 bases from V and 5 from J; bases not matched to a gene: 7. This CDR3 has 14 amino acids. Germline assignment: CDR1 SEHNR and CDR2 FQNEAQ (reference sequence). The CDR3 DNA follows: TGTGCCAGCAGCGGAGAGCGGGAGTGGGAGACCCAGTACTTC. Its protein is CASSGEREWETQYF.

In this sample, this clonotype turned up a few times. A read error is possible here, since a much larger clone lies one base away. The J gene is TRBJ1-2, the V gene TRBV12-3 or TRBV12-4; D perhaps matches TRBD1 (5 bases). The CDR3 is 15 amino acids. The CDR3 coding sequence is TGTGCCGGCAGTTACCTGCCTGGGGGGGACTATGGCTACACCTTC. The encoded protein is CAGSYLPGGDYGYTF.

The CDR3 DNA sequence: TGTGCCAGCAGCTCAGGCCCTCTTGAGGGACCGTTTAATGAAAAACTGTTTTTT. It encodes CASSSGPLEGPFNEKLFF. The chain couples TRBV9 to TRBJ1-4, with D tentatively TRBD1 (5 bases). The V gene lost 4 bases and the J gene lost 4 bases, with 23 bases spanning the gap. Germline V gene data show CDR1 as SGDLS and CDR2 as YYNGEE. The CDR3 length is 18 residues. Together with reference TRBV9 and TRBJ1-4, the CDR3 gives the full variable domain: DSGVTQTPKHLITATGQRVTLRCSPRSGDLSVYWYQQSLDQGLQFLIQYYNGEERAKGNILERFSAQQFPDLHSELNLSSLELGDSALYFCASSSGPLEGPFNEKLFFGSGTQLSVL.

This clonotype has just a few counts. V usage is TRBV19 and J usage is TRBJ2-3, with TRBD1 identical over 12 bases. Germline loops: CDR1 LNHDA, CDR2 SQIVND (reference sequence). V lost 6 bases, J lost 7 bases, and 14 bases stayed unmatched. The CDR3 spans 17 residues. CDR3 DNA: TGTGCCAGTAGCCTATGGGAAGCCGGGACAGGGGGCAATACGCAGTATTTT. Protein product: CASSLWEAGTGGNTQYF.

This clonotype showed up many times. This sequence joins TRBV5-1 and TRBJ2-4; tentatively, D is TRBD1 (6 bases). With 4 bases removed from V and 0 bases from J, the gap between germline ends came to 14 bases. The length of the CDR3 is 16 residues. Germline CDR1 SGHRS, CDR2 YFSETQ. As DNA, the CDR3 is TGCGCCAGCAGCCATGGACAGCTCCTAGCCAAAAACATTCAGTACTTC. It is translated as CASSHGQLLAKNIQYF.